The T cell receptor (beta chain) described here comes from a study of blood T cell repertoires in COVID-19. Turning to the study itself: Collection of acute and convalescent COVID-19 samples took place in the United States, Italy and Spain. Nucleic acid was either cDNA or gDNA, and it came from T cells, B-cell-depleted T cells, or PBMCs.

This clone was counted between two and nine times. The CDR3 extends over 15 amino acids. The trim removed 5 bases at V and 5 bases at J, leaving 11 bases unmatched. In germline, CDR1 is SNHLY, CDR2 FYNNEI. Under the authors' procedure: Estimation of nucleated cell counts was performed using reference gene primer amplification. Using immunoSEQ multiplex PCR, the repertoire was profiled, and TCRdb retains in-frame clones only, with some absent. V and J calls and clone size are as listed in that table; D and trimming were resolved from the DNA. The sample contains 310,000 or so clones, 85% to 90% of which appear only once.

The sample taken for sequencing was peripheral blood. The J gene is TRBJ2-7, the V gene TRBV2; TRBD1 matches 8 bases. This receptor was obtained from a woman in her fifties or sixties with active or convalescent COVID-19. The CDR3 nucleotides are TGTGCCAGCAGTCCTCCGACAGGGGTGTTAGACGAGCAGTACTTC. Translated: CASSPPTGVLDEQYF.